The TCR beta chain under discussion was sequenced for a study of blood T cell repertoires in COVID-19. Study in general: Whether acute or convalescent, the COVID-19 samples came from the United States, Italy and Spain. T cells, B-cell-depleted T cells, or PBMCs supplied cDNA or gDNA.

This CDR3 spans 13 amino acids. CDR1 LGHNA and CDR2 YNFKEQ come from the germline V gene. In the original processing: Amplification with reference gene primers provided the estimates of nucleated cell counts. Clones were sequenced by immunoSEQ multiplex PCR, and TCRdb holds only the in-frame ones, with some missing. D and trimming come from the DNA, and the V and J calls and clone size come from that table. The data show approximately 75,000 clones, 74% seen once. Details on this clone: A junction end diverges from the germline sequence, so it may reflect a read error.

The sequencing sample was made of peripheral blood. The rearrangement joins TRBV4-2 to TRBJ1-4; D not certain. The sequence came from a human donor with acute or convalescent COVID-19. The donor label of this sample is uncertain. CDR3: CASSQDVGSHLAF. CDR3 DNA sequence: TGTGCCAGCAGCCAAGATGTCGGGTCCCACTTAGCTTTT.